This TCR beta chain was retrieved from a study of T cells in Graves' hyperthyroidism and ophthalmopathy. The overall study: It was at initial diagnosis, before any treatment, that peripheral blood was collected.

V lost 3 bases to trimming and J lost 5 bases, with 13 bases between them. The germline V gene has CDR1 DFQATT and CDR2 SNEGSKA (reference sequence). The CDR3 is made up of 13 amino acids. Amplified regions were TCR beta CDR3 sequences from RNA transcripts. Primed by the HTBI set, a first-round RT-PCR was run on the TCR CDR3. TCRdb re-analysed the multiplex PCR reads in MiXCR, keeping a single row per CDR3 protein. The data hold some 530,000 distinct CDR3 sequences, with less than 25% observed a single time. The source of the PBMCs was 8 to 10 ml of fresh peripheral blood. The sequence was collected from a woman in her sixties or seventies with Graves' ophthalmopathy. V gene TRBV20-1 combines with J gene TRBJ1-2; D is perhaps TRBD1 (5 bases). Input material: blood. The CDR3 sequence: CSASRVLGYGYTF. CDR3 DNA sequence: TGCAGTGCTAGCAGGGTTCTGGGTTATGGCTACACCTTC.